The 22 T cell receptor beta chains below all came from one sample that was sequenced in a study of Ad26.COV2.S vaccination and SARS-CoV-2 variants. The table came from immunoSEQ multiplex PCR; TCRdb's copy has only in-frame clones and leaves some out. Of about 680,000 clones detected, around 92% appear once; the ten largest clones hold about 1.5%. The treatment denotes: 15 to 20 received Ad26.COV2.S at low or high dose, single or two shots; about five received placebo; per-sample allocation not given. Day 63 after the first injection of vaccine or placebo was the sampling time. The input for sequencing was peripheral blood, taken in a trial of Ad26.COV2.S vaccine versus placebo. The receptors come from a person between 18 and 65 years old who received the Ad26.COV2.S COVID-19 vaccine or a placebo.

The chain employs TRBV19 and TRBJ2-7; weak D call: TRBD1 (7 bases). The V gene lost 3 bases and the J gene lost 3 bases, with 15 bases spanning the gap. This CDR3 is built from 15 residues. Germline CDR1 is LNHDA and CDR2 is SQIVND (reference sequence). CDR3 region: CASSMPDREVYEQYF. CDR3 in DNA: TGTGCCAGTAGTATGCCCGACAGGGAGGTCTACGAGCAGTACTTC.

This chain uses TRBV7-2 with TRBJ2-7; weak D call: TRBD1 (6 bases). This CDR3 spans 13 amino acids. Trimming stripped 4 bases from V and 7 bases from J, with 14 bases between. The germline V gene encodes CDR1 SGHTA and CDR2 FQGNSA. The CDR3 nucleotides read TGTGCCAGCAGCTCGTATCGGGACATAGAGCAGTACTTC. As protein: CASSSYRDIEQYF. Full variable domain (missing parts from reference TRBV7-2 and TRBJ2-7): GAGVSQSPSNKVTEKGKDVELRCDPISGHTALYWYRQSLGQGLEFLIYFQGNSAPDKSGLPSDRFSAERTGGSVSTLTIQRTQQEDSAVYLCASSSYRDIEQYFGPGTRLTVT.

This clone was detected only once. The gene calls are TRBV5-1 and TRBJ1-5, with 10 bases matching TRBD1. The germline V gene encodes CDR1 SGHRS and CDR2 YFSETQ. The junction had 2 bases not matched to a gene; V was cut back by 0 bases and J by 5 bases. This CDR3 has 15 amino acids. CDR3 protein: CASSLGDRGDQPQHF. CDR3 sequence (DNA): TGCGCCAGCAGCTTGGGGGACAGGGGTGATCAGCCCCAGCATTTT.

The sample holds a few counts of this clone. This sequence joins TRBV2 and TRBJ2-2; D remains unclear. The CDR3 sequence is 14 residues long. From germline, CDR1 is SNHLY and CDR2 FYNNEI. V was pared by 3 bases and J by 6 bases, with 11 bases between. Here the CDR3 DNA reads TGTGCCAGCAGTGAGTGGTTTACGCCCGGGGAGCTGTTTTTT. It translates to CASSEWFTPGELFF.

This chain joins TRBV5-1 and TRBJ1-1; D ambiguous. This CDR3 region has 13 residues. V lost 0 bases to trimming and J lost 6 bases, with 9 bases between them. Germline lookup yields CDR1 SGHRS and CDR2 YFSETQ. The CDR3 DNA is TGCGCCAGCAGCTTGGTGGGAATGTCTGAAGCTTTCTTT. The encoded protein is CASSLVGMSEAFF.

This clone was seen just once. The gene calls are TRBV6-5 and TRBJ1-6; D is ambiguous. The CDR3 sequence is 13 residues long. Germline CDR1 reads MNHEY; CDR2 reads SVGAGI. With 6 bases removed from V and 7 bases from J, the gap between germline ends came to 10 bases. In DNA, the CDR3 is TGTGCCAGCAGCTCCGACACCAATTCACCCCTCCACTTT. This gives the protein CASSSDTNSPLHF.

V gene TRBV27 combines with J gene TRBJ2-1; weak D call: TRBD2 (6 bases). This CDR3 has 16 residues. The germline CDR1 and CDR2 sequences are MNHEY and SMNVEV (reference sequence). Trimming left V 1 base short and J 0 bases short, with 10 bases between. The CDR3 DNA reads as TGTGCCAGCAGTTTATACGCGGGGAGCTCCTACAATGAGCAGTTCTTC. This encodes CASSLYAGSSYNEQFF.

The chain joins TRBV3-1 (or the pseudogene TRBV3-2) to TRBJ1-4; 7 nucleotides align to TRBD1. The junction had 11 bases not matched to a gene; V was cut back by 0 bases and J by 4 bases. The V gene's germline CDR1 is LGHDT and CDR2 YNNKEL (reference sequence). The CDR3 length is 18 residues. CDR3: CASSQDRRPRQGNEKLFF. The CDR3 region has the DNA TGTGCCAGCAGCCAAGATCGACGTCCGAGACAGGGTAATGAAAAACTGTTTTTT.

This clone has only one observation. The CDR3, as DNA: TGTGCCAGTAGACCCGGGGAGGGGGGCCAGAATGAGCAGTTCTTC. It is translated as CASRPGEGGQNEQFF. The rearrangement joins TRBV19 to TRBJ2-1; D may be TRBD2 (7 bases). Germline-derived CDR1 and CDR2 are LNHDA and SQIVND (reference sequence). This CDR3 has 15 residues. The V end lost 6 bases, the J end lost 7 bases, and 19 bases lay between the germline ends. Together with reference TRBV19 and TRBJ2-1, the CDR3 gives the full variable domain: DGGITQSPKYLFRKEGQNVTLSCEQNLNHDAMYWYRQDPGQGLRLIYYSQIVNDFQKGDIAEGYSVSREKKESFPLTVTSAQKNPTAFYLCASRPGEGGQNEQFFGPGTRLTVL.

V usage is TRBV7-9 and J usage is TRBJ1-3; D unresolved. This CDR3 spans 14 amino acids. V lost 6 bases and J lost 0, with 9 bases in between. Germline lookup yields CDR1 SEHNR and CDR2 FQNEAQ (reference sequence). CDR3 sequence (DNA): TGTGCCAGCAGATACAGCCTCTCTGGAAACACCATATATTTT. Protein product: CASRYSLSGNTIYF.

To note about this clone: Other DNA sequences of this sample code for an identical CDR3. The chain joins TRBV2 to TRBJ2-5, with TRBD2 matching over 9 bases. The germline CDR1 and CDR2 sequences are SNHLY and FYNNEI. The V gene end was trimmed by 5 bases and the J gene end by 4 bases; junction bases not matched to a gene: 5. The CDR3 totals 14 residues. The CDR3 sequence is CASSPGLAGETQYF. The CDR3 DNA reads as TGTGCCAGCAGTCCGGGACTAGCTGGAGAGACCCAGTACTTC.

The rearrangement joins TRBV7-9 to TRBJ2-7; D could derive from TRBD1 or TRBD2 (6 bases each). The ends were cut back, 5 bases at V and 5 bases at J, with 22 bases in the middle. The CDR3 runs to 16 residues. The germline gives CDR1 SEHNR, CDR2 FQNEAQ (reference sequence). In DNA form, the CDR3 reads TGTGCCAGCAGCCAAATCTGGTCGGGGGCCGTTAACGAGCAGTACTTC. This sequence encodes CASSQIWSGAVNEQYF.

This clone came up once. The chain combines TRBV3-1 (or the pseudogene TRBV3-2) with TRBJ1-6; D remains unclear. The germline V gene encodes CDR1 LGHDT and CDR2 YNNKEL (reference sequence). V lost 0 bases and J lost 1, with 10 bases in between. This CDR3 has 17 residues. Here the CDR3 DNA reads TGTGCCAGCAGCCAAGAGGCGGCTCGGTCCTATAATTCACCCCTCCACTTT. Protein sequence: CASSQEAARSYNSPLHF.

V gene TRBV20-1 combines with J gene TRBJ2-5, with a tentative D call TRBD2 (5 bases). This CDR3 comprises 11 residues. Germline V gene data show CDR1 as DFQATT and CDR2 as SNEGSKA (reference sequence). CDR3 region: CSSGAEETQYF. The CDR3 region has the DNA TGCAGCTCAGGAGCGGAAGAGACCCAGTACTTC.

V usage is TRBV5-1 and J usage is TRBJ2-2, with 11 bases fitting TRBD1. The CDR3 has 16 amino acids. Germline V gives CDR1 SGHRS, CDR2 YFSETQ. J gave up 5 bases and V 4 bases, and 7 bases lay outside the gene matches. CDR3 loop: CASSIRTGGVTGELFF. The CDR3, as DNA: TGCGCCAGCAGCATTCGGACAGGGGGCGTGACCGGGGAGCTGTTTTTT.

V usage is TRBV7-9 and J usage is TRBJ1-3; D is ambiguous. V dropped 4 bases and J dropped 4 bases, with 11 bases sitting between them. Germline V gene data show CDR1 as SEHNR and CDR2 as FQNEAQ (reference sequence). This CDR3 spans 14 amino acids. The CDR3 DNA sequence: TGTGCCAGCAGCTACTTAAGGGAAGGAAACACCATATATTTT. Protein: CASSYLREGNTIYF.

The chain carries TRBV11-3 and TRBJ2-3; TRBD2 matches at 8 bases. Germline V gene sequence: CDR1 SGHNT, CDR2 YENEEA. The CDR3 length is 15 residues. Trimming took 5 bases from V and 1 from J; bases not matched to a gene: 5. The CDR3 region is CASSISGRGTDTQYF. Written as DNA, the CDR3 is TGTGCCAGCAGCATAAGCGGGAGAGGCACAGATACGCAGTATTTT.

This sequence joins TRBV27 and TRBJ1-1; D is ambiguous. The CDR3 is 11 amino acids. Trimming took 8 bases from V and 5 from J, leaving 9 bases between them. In germline, CDR1 is MNHEY, CDR2 SMNVEV (reference sequence). The CDR3 protein is CASSGWTEAFF. The CDR3 DNA follows: TGTGCCAGCTCGGGGTGGACTGAAGCTTTCTTT.

This chain links TRBV3-1 (or the pseudogene TRBV3-2) with TRBJ2-7; D is ambiguous. CDR1 and CDR2 from the germline V gene are LGHDT and YNNKEL (reference sequence). The V end lost 2 bases, the J end lost 2 bases, and 10 bases lay between the germline ends. The CDR3 consists of 14 residues. The CDR3 region has the DNA TGTGCCAGCAGCCAATACGACACTACCTACGAGCAGTACTTC. Translated: CASSQYDTTYEQYF.

The chain employs TRBV7-9 and TRBJ2-1, with 7 bases lining up with TRBD2. V lost 3 bases and J lost 7; bases outside the gene matches: 9. The CDR3 consists of 15 residues. The germline gives CDR1 SEHNR, CDR2 FQNEAQ (reference sequence). DNA for the CDR3: TGTGCCAGCAGCTTGGGCTTGGGCGGGAGTAATGAGCAGTTCTTC. This sequence encodes CASSLGLGGSNEQFF.

The chain combines TRBV6-5 with TRBJ1-5; unclear D gene. Trimming took 2 bases from V and 7 from J, leaving 9 bases between them. The CDR3 covers 13 residues. Germline loops: CDR1 MNHEY, CDR2 SVGAGI. Here the CDR3 DNA reads TGTGCCAGCAGTTACAGGGTGGGACAGCCCCAGCATTTT. Translated, it gives CASSYRVGQPQHF.

This clone appeared once. This sequence joins TRBV5-1 and TRBJ1-4, with a tentative D call TRBD1 (6 bases). From germline, CDR1 is SGHRS and CDR2 YFSETQ. The length of the CDR3 is 13 residues. The V gene lost 9 bases and the J gene lost 10 bases, with 19 bases spanning the gap. The CDR3 bases are TGCGCCAAAAAAACAGGGACATCTAGAAAACTGTTTTTT. This gives the protein CAKKTGTSRKLFF. Filled out from reference TRBV5-1 and TRBJ1-4, the complete variable domain reads KAGVTQTPRYLIKTRGQQVTLSCSPISGHRSVSWYQQTPGQGLQFLFEYFSETQRNKGNFPGRFSGRQFSNSRSEMNVSTLELGDSALYLCAKKTGTSRKLFFGSGTQLSVL.